Listed below are T cell receptor beta chains from one sample, sequenced in a study of T cell clones after liver transplantation. The data were produced by immunoSEQ multiplex PCR, yet TCRdb's version contains in-frame clones alone and is incomplete. The table shows about 75,000 clones, with around 84% occurring only once. The input for sequencing was CD4+ T cells from blood, taken around 48 months after liver transplant. The receptors derive from a human patient who received a liver transplant. Part of the T cell pool may stem from the graft donor. The CDR3 runs from the conserved cysteine through the conserved F or W. D genes are given only for firm matches. Clone size appears in some rows only: once, few, many, or a class for an expanded clone.

size: once
J: TRBJ1-6
D: TRBD1
V: TRBV6-1
CDR3: CASSEVPGQGARPLHF
DNA: TGTGCCAGCAGTGAAGTACCGGGACAGGGGGCCCGACCCCTCCACTTT

size: once
J: TRBJ2-1
D: TRBD2
V: TRBV7-2
CDR3: CASSLDGTIAYNEQFF
DNA: TGTGCCAGCAGCTTAGACGGGACTATTGCCTACAATGAGCAGTTCTTC

size: few
J: TRBJ2-3
D: NA
V: TRBV4-3
CDR3: CASSQYQGPQYF
DNA: TGCGCCAGCAGCCAATACCAGGGGCCGCAGTATTTT

size: NA
J: TRBJ2-1
D: NA
V: TRBV30
CDR3: CAWSNNNEQFF
DNA: TGTGCCTGGAGTAATAACAATGAGCAGTTCTTC

size: NA
J: TRBJ1-6
D: NA
V: TRBV4-2
CDR3: CASSQDSPLHF
DNA: TGTGCCAGCAGCCAAGATTCACCCCTCCACTTT

size: NA
J: TRBJ1-1
D: NA
V: TRBV5-4
CDR3: CASSARPLSTEAFF
DNA: TGTGCCAGCAGCGCCCGACCGTTATCGACTGAAGCTTTCTTT

size: NA
J: TRBJ1-4
D: NA
V: TRBV18
CDR3: CASSRLPSEEKLFF
DNA: TGTGCCAGCTCAAGACTCCCGTCGGAGGAAAAACTGTTTTTT

size: NA
J: TRBJ2-1
D: NA
V: TRBV4-2
CDR3: CASSHPGGSYNEQFF
DNA: TGTGCCAGCAGCCACCCGGGCGGATCCTACAATGAGCAGTTCTTC

size: once
J: TRBJ2-7
D: NA
V: TRBV7-9
CDR3: CASSWTDRFSYEQYF
DNA: TGTGCCAGCAGCTGGACGGACAGATTCTCCTACGAGCAGTACTTC

size: NA
J: TRBJ1-1
D: NA
V: TRBV21-1
CDR3: CASSNSLGPVNGGAFF
DNA: TGTGCCAGCAGCAACAGTTTGGGACCCGTGAACGGGGGAGCTTTCTTT

size: once
J: TRBJ2-2
D: NA
V: TRBV19
CDR3: CASQTRPGELFF
DNA: TGTGCCAGTCAGACCCGCCCCGGGGAGCTGTTTTTT

size: NA
J: TRBJ2-1
D: TRBD2
V: TRBV7-3
CDR3: CASSPQTREGQGEQFF
DNA: TGTGCCAGCAGCCCCCAAACTCGGGAGGGCCAGGGTGAGCAGTTCTTC

size: once
J: TRBJ2-5
D: NA
V: TRBV7-9
CDR3: CASSPLGGEETQYF
DNA: TGTGCCAGCAGCCCACTTGGCGGGGAAGAGACCCAGTACTTC

size: NA
J: TRBJ2-1
D: TRBD2
V: TRBV11-2
CDR3: CASSPRGLANEQFF
DNA: TGTGCCAGCAGCCCACGGGGACTAGCGAATGAGCAGTTCTTC

size: NA
J: TRBJ2-3
D: NA
V: TRBV4-2
CDR3: CASSQDSRLADTQYF
DNA: TGTGCCAGCAGCCAAGATAGCAGGCTAGCAGATACGCAGTATTTT

size: NA
J: TRBJ2-1
D: NA
V: TRBV29-1
CDR3: CSVEASTSPGYEQFF
DNA: TGCAGCGTTGAGGCTTCCACCTCACCCGGGTATGAGCAGTTCTTC

size: once
J: TRBJ2-1
D: TRBD2
V: TRBV5-1
CDR3: CASSGLAGEQEQFF
DNA: TGCGCCAGCAGCGGGCTAGCGGGAGAACAGGAGCAGTTCTTC

size: NA
J: TRBJ2-3
D: NA
V: TRBV27
CDR3: CASSLSSSGTDTQYF
DNA: TGTGCCAGCAGTTTATCATCTAGCGGCACAGATACGCAGTATTTT

size: NA
J: TRBJ2-1
D: TRBD1
V: TRBV5-1
CDR3: CASRKPGTGGSEQFF
DNA: TGCGCCAGCAGAAAACCCGGGACAGGGGGTAGTGAGCAGTTCTTC

size: NA
J: TRBJ1-1
D: TRBD1
V: TRBV5-1
CDR3: CASSKSTGANTEAFF
DNA: TGCGCCAGCAGCAAATCGACAGGGGCGAACACTGAAGCTTTCTTT

size: NA
J: TRBJ2-2
D: TRBD2
V: TRBV6-5
CDR3: CASSYHLAGGPGELFF
DNA: TGTGCCAGCAGTTACCACCTAGCGGGAGGCCCCGGGGAGCTGTTTTTT

size: once
J: TRBJ2-7
D: TRBD2
V: TRBV2
CDR3: CASSEMVAGGSYEQYF
DNA: TGTGCCAGCAGTGAAATGGTAGCGGGGGGTTCCTACGAGCAGTACTTC

size: few
J: TRBJ1-4
D: NA
V: TRBV4-1
CDR3: CASSRPGPLGEKLFF
DNA: TGCGCCAGCAGCCGACCGGGACCCCTTGGCGAAAAACTGTTTTTT

size: NA
J: TRBJ2-7
D: NA
V: TRBV5-1
CDR3: CASRRQDSGSYEQYF
DNA: TGCGCCAGCAGACGGCAGGACAGTGGCTCCTACGAGCAGTACTTC

size: NA
J: TRBJ1-3
D: NA
V: TRBV7-2
CDR3: CASSLAGPVSGNTIYF
DNA: TGTGCCAGCAGCTTAGCCGGGCCCGTCTCTGGAAACACCATATATTTT

size: NA
J: TRBJ1-3
D: TRBD1
V: TRBV5-5
CDR3: CASSPDDRAYFSGNTIYF
DNA: TGTGCCAGCAGCCCGGACGACAGGGCCTACTTCTCTGGAAACACCATATATTTT

size: once
J: TRBJ2-1
D: TRBD1
V: TRBV5-1
CDR3: CASSLGGTGVNEQFF
DNA: TGCGCCAGCAGCTTGGGAGGGACAGGAGTCAATGAGCAGTTCTTC

size: NA
J: TRBJ2-7
D: NA
V: TRBV7-3
CDR3: CASSLAEGYEQYF
DNA: TGTGCCAGCAGCTTAGCTGAGGGCTACGAGCAGTACTTC

size: NA
J: TRBJ2-7
D: TRBD1
V: TRBV9
CDR3: CASSLASGTGVGREQYF
DNA: TGTGCCAGCTCCCTTGCTTCCGGGACAGGGGTCGGGAGGGAGCAGTACTTC

size: few
J: TRBJ1-3
D: NA
V: TRBV5-6
CDR3: CASSLRFAGNTIYF
DNA: TGTGCCAGCAGCTTGAGATTTGCTGGAAACACCATATATTTT

size: NA
J: TRBJ2-2
D: TRBD2
V: TRBV5-6
CDR3: CASSFGGGATGELFF
DNA: TGTGCCAGCAGCTTCGGGGGAGGGGCCACCGGGGAGCTGTTTTTT

size: NA
J: TRBJ2-3
D: TRBD2
V: TRBV5-4
CDR3: CASSVTSGADTQYF
DNA: TGTGCCAGCAGTGTGACTAGCGGCGCAGATACGCAGTATTTT

size: NA
J: TRBJ1-5
D: NA
V: TRBV28
CDR3: CASSFRTGRPQHF
DNA: TGTGCCAGCAGTTTTCGGACGGGTCGGCCCCAGCATTTT

size: NA
J: TRBJ2-2
D: TRBD2
V: TRBV28
CDR3: CASSPPTGGRADGELFF
DNA: TGTGCCAGCAGTCCCCCCACGGGCGGGAGGGCCGACGGGGAGCTGTTTTTT

size: few
J: TRBJ2-7
D: TRBD1
V: TRBV5-5
CDR3: CASSLMDRGYEQYF
DNA: TGTGCCAGCAGCTTGATGGACAGGGGCTACGAGCAGTACTTC

size: few
J: TRBJ2-3
D: NA
V: TRBV6-5
CDR3: CASSYSRGTDTQYF
DNA: TGTGCCAGCAGTTACTCCAGGGGCACAGATACGCAGTATTTT

size: once
J: TRBJ2-1
D: NA
V: TRBV28
CDR3: CASSAENNEQFF
DNA: TGTGCCAGCAGTGCAGAGAACAATGAGCAGTTCTTC

size: NA
J: TRBJ2-3
D: TRBD1
V: TRBV5-6
CDR3: CASSPQGAGTQYF
DNA: TGTGCCAGCAGCCCACAGGGGGCAGGTACGCAGTATTTT

size: NA
J: TRBJ2-7
D: NA
V: TRBV2
CDR3: CASRRDKSSEQYF
DNA: TGTGCCAGCAGACGCGACAAATCCAGCGAGCAGTACTTC

size: NA
J: TRBJ2-1
D: NA
V: TRBV5-1
CDR3: CASKSVGGSYNEQFF
DNA: TGCGCCAGCAAGTCGGTAGGGGGTTCCTACAATGAGCAGTTCTTC

size: NA
J: TRBJ2-7
D: NA
V: TRBV20-1
CDR3: CSARDAYEQYF
DNA: TGCAGTGCTAGGGATGCCTACGAGCAGTACTTC

size: NA
J: TRBJ2-1
D: NA
V: TRBV7-2
CDR3: CASSLASLGPINNEQFF
DNA: TGTGCCAGCAGCTTAGCGTCTCTGGGACCTATAAACAATGAGCAGTTCTTC

size: NA
J: TRBJ2-1
D: NA
V: TRBV7-6
CDR3: CASSTGQGGSYNEQFF
DNA: TGTGCCAGCAGCACCGGGCAGGGAGGATCCTACAATGAGCAGTTCTTC

size: NA
J: TRBJ2-7
D: NA
V: TRBV19
CDR3: CASSTRGAASYEQYF
DNA: TGTGCCAGTAGCACCAGGGGAGCCGCCTCCTACGAGCAGTACTTC

size: NA
J: TRBJ2-7
D: TRBD2
V: TRBV28
CDR3: CASRSTSTGGYEQYF
DNA: TGTGCCAGCAGGTCCACCTCGACGGGGGGGTACGAGCAGTACTTC

size: NA
J: TRBJ1-2
D: NA
V: TRBV4-1
CDR3: CASSQEGVNYGYTF
DNA: TGCGCCAGCAGCCAAGAGGGTGTCAACTATGGCTACACCTTC